A selection of T cell receptor beta chains follows, all from one sample in a study of T cell responses to AZD1222 COVID-19 vaccine. Data came from immunoSEQ multiplex PCR; TCRdb stores just in-frame clones and leaves some out. The sample yields around 160,000 clones, approximately 88% seen once. The specimen comprised peripheral blood, sampled on day 0 of AZD1222 vaccination. These receptors came from an adult in good health. Both conserved end residues are part of each CDR3. The order of the fields is clone size, D gene, J gene, V gene, CDR3 DNA, CDR3 protein. A D gene is named only where the DNA matches it firmly. Clone size is stated in some rows and not others, as once, few, many or a class when expanded.

>once|-|TRBJ2-7|TRBV7-2
TGTGCCAGCAGCTTAGCGGGCCCCTACGAGCAGTACTTC
CASSLAGPYEQYF
>-|-|TRBJ2-6|TRBV10-3
TGTGCCATTAAAACATCTGGGGCCAACGTCCTGACTTTC
CAIKTSGANVLTF
>-|TRBD1|TRBJ1-5|TRBV7-2
TGTGCCAGCAGCCTGGGGACAGGGTTGCTTCAGCCCCAGCATTTT
CASSLGTGLLQPQHF
>-|-|TRBJ1-4|TRBV7-5
TGTGCCAGAAGCTTAGGTGCGGAGCCACTCTTGAACCTCGGGGCAACTAATGAAAAACTGTTTTTT
CARSLGAEPLLNLGATNEKLFF
>-|TRBD2|TRBJ2-1|TRBV5-1
TGCGCCAGCAGCTTCACTCTAGCGGGCTCCTACAATGAGCAGTTCTTC
CASSFTLAGSYNEQFF
>few|-|TRBJ2-3|TRBV5-1
TGCGCCAGCAGCTCAGGGATGCCCGCTAGCACAGATACGCAGTATTTT
CASSSGMPASTDTQYF
>-|-|TRBJ1-2|TRBV28
TGTGCCAGCAAAGTGGGCGGCTATGGCTACACCTTC
CASKVGGYGYTF
>few|-|TRBJ1-4|TRBV5-1
TGCGCCAGCAGAGTTGGGGCGGGAGAGGCTAATGAAAAACTGTTTTTT
CASRVGAGEANEKLFF
>-|-|TRBJ1-1|TRBV12-3/TRBV12-4
TGTGCCAGCACTTTGCGGGGCGCGGCGGATGCTTTCTTT
CASTLRGAADAFF
>-|-|TRBJ2-7|TRBV18
TGTGCCAGCTCACCGGCAGGGTCGAACTACGAGCAGTACTTC
CASSPAGSNYEQYF
>few|TRBD2|TRBJ2-1|TRBV11-3
TGTGCCAGCAGCCCTTCTAGCGGGGGGTACAATGAGCAGTTCTTC
CASSPSSGGYNEQFF
>-|TRBD1|TRBJ2-7|TRBV6-2/TRBV6-3
TGTGCCAGCAGTTCACCTACTTCCGGGACAGGGTCCGACGAGCAGTACTTC
CASSSPTSGTGSDEQYF
>-|TRBD1|TRBJ2-1|TRBV19
TGTGCCAGTAGTCCAGGGACAGGGTACGATGAGCAGTTCTTC
CASSPGTGYDEQFF
>-|-|TRBJ1-1|TRBV18
TGTGCCAGCTCACCGCGTACGAACACTGAAGCTTTCTTT
CASSPRTNTEAFF
>-|-|TRBJ1-4|TRBV18
TGTGCCAGCTCACCCCTTGATTCTCTTGCAACTAATGAAAAACTGTTTTTT
CASSPLDSLATNEKLFF
>-|-|TRBJ1-1|TRBV15
TGTGCCACCAGCAGAGTTGGGGGGCTCACTGAAGCTTTCTTT
CATSRVGGLTEAFF
>-|-|TRBJ1-4|TRBV4-2
TGTGCCAGCAGCCAAGGGCGCCAAAACGGGCATAATGAAAAACTGTTTTTT
CASSQGRQNGHNEKLFF
>-|TRBD1|TRBJ1-6|TRBV9
TGTGCCAGCAGCCCGACGAACAGGGGGAATAATTCACCCCTCCACTTT
CASSPTNRGNNSPLHF
>-|TRBD1|TRBJ1-1|TRBV28
TGTGCCATCCTTTTTTTGGCAGGGGGCTTGTTTGAAGCTTTCTTT
CAILFLAGGLFEAFF
>-|TRBD1|TRBJ1-6|TRBV18
TGTGCCAGCTCACCAAGTGCCCACAGGGGTGATTATAATTCACCCCTCCACTTT
CASSPSAHRGDYNSPLHF
>-|-|TRBJ1-1|TRBV7-3
TGTGCCAGCAGCTTGCAGGCTAACACTGAAGCTTTCTTT
CASSLQANTEAFF
>-|-|TRBJ1-1|TRBV30
TGTGCCTGGATTCCGGCCGGGCGGGAGGAAGCTTTCTTT
CAWIPAGREEAFF
>-|TRBD2|TRBJ2-3|TRBV18
TGTGCCAGCTCACCTGCCGGGACTAGCGGGACAGATACGCAGTATTTT
CASSPAGTSGTDTQYF
>-|-|TRBJ2-2|TRBV2
TGTGCCAGCAGTGACGTGCCGGGATACACCGGGGAGCTGTTTTTT
CASSDVPGYTGELFF
>-|-|TRBJ1-2|TRBV7-9
TGTGCCAGCAGCTTAGTAGGGGCCGCCGGGTATGGCTACACCTTC
CASSLVGAAGYGYTF
>once|-|TRBJ2-3|TRBV27
TGTGCCAGCACAAAGAAGAGGGAGTTTGGGTGGCCAGATACGCAGTATTTT
CASTKKREFGWPDTQYF
>-|TRBD2|TRBJ2-3|TRBV4-1
TGCGCCAGCAGCCAAGAGGCGGGGGGGCCAAGAGATACGCAGTATTTT
CASSQEAGGPRDTQYF
>-|-|TRBJ2-3|TRBV20-1
TGCAGTGCGTTACGCACAGATACGCAGTATTTT
CSALRTDTQYF